This T cell receptor (beta chain) was sequenced for a study of blood T cell repertoires in COVID-19. Study as a whole: Donors in the United States, Italy and Spain gave samples during acute or convalescent COVID-19. The cDNA or gDNA used as material had been derived from T cells, B-cell-depleted T cells, or PBMCs.

The authors' processing: Amplified reference gene primers provided the basis for estimating nucleated cell counts. TCRdb's table, derived via immunoSEQ multiplex PCR, lists solely in-frame clones and lacks some. That table is the source of V, J and clone size, and D and trimming were worked out from the DNA. The sample has about 29,000 clones; 77% are singletons. V lost 3 bases, J lost 2 bases, and 10 bases stayed unmatched. The CDR3 runs 17 residues. Germline CDR1 reads KGHSH; CDR2 reads LQKENI. Sample: peripheral blood. The TCR sequence derives from a woman between 65 and 79 years old with active or convalescent COVID-19. The chain recombines TRBV18 with TRBJ1-3, with 7 bases identical to TRBD1. This chain's CDR3 is CASSPFAGTDTGNTIYF. In DNA form, the CDR3 reads TGTGCCAGCTCACCCTTTGCCGGGACAGATACTGGAAACACCATATATTTT.